These T cell receptor beta chains were read from a single sample in a study of neurological immune-mediated disorders. Each CDR3 protein is one row after TCRdb ran MiXCR on the 5' RACE reads. Found here are tens of thousands of distinct CDR3 sequences, more than 3.5% of them singletons; the top ten hold about 2.6%. Sequencing was performed on PBMCs. These receptors originate from a man aged 45 to 65 with multiple sclerosis. Both conserved end residues are part of each CDR3. A D gene is named only where the DNA matches it firmly. Size is omitted from some rows. Given values are once, few, many or a class for expanded clones.

. many TRBJ1-2 TRBV20-1 CSARGGLWFDGYTF TGCAGTGCTAGAGGAGGGCTCTGGTTCGATGGCTACACCTTC
. many TRBJ1-1 TRBV7-9 CASSPGGTANTEAFF TGTGCCAGCAGCCCGGGGGGAACAGCGAACACTGAAGCTTTCTTT
. many TRBJ1-3 TRBV28 CASSLGSQDSGNTIYF TGTGCCAGCAGTTTAGGATCACAGGACTCTGGAAACACCATATATTTT
TRBD1 few TRBJ2-2 TRBV24-1 CATSDLGGATGELFF TGTGCCACCAGTGATTTAGGGGGCGCCACCGGGGAGCTGTTTTTT
. many TRBJ1-5 TRBV2 CASTGGQGKFFQPQNF TGTGCCAGCACCGGGGGGCAGGGGAAGTTTTTTCAGCCCCAGAATTTT
. many TRBJ2-6 TRBV11-2 CASSLGLIRANVLTF TGTGCCAGCAGCTTAGGACTTATCCGGGCCAACGTCCTGACTTTC
. many TRBJ1-1 TRBV6-2/TRBV6-3 CASIQVMNTEAFF TGTGCCAGCATACAGGTTATGAACACTGAAGCTTTCTTT
. . TRBJ1-2 TRBV10-3 CAISDPEEGYTF TGTGCCATCAGTGACCCCGAGGAGGGCTACACCTTC
TRBD1 few TRBJ1-1 TRBV5-5 CASSLTGQGTEAFF TGTGCCAGCAGCCTGACGGGACAGGGCACTGAAGCTTTCTTT
. many TRBJ2-3 TRBV5-1 CASSPIGFTDTQYF TGCGCCAGCAGCCCGATTGGGTTCACAGATACGCAGTATTTT
. many TRBJ1-5 TRBV11-2 CASSPKWGGNQPQHF TGTGCCAGCAGCCCAAAGTGGGGGGGCAATCAGCCCCAGCATTTT
. many TRBJ1-1 TRBV20-1 CSARDPDGRVGSEAFF TGCAGTGCTAGGGACCCGGACGGCAGGGTGGGTTCTGAAGCTTTCTTT
TRBD1 many TRBJ2-1 TRBV12-3/TRBV12-4 CASRSTGTGFYDEQFF TGTGCCAGCAGAAGCACCGGGACAGGGTTTTACGATGAGCAGTTCTTC
TRBD1 many TRBJ2-4 TRBV20-1 CSAKWTGKAKNIQYF TGCAGTGCAAAATGGACAGGGAAAGCCAAAAACATTCAGTACTTC
. many TRBJ1-5 TRBV5-1 CASSLGTLVGQPQHF TGCGCCAGCAGCTTGGGGACACTGGTTGGGCAGCCCCAGCATTTT
. many TRBJ1-2 TRBV2 CASREDGTYGYTF TGTGCCAGCAGAGAGGACGGGACTTATGGCTACACCTTC
. many TRBJ1-1 TRBV12-3/TRBV12-4 CASSLTGNTEAFF TGTGCCAGCAGTTTAACAGGGAACACTGAAGCTTTCTTT
. many TRBJ2-6 TRBV4-2 CASSQDRAPSAVSPTGANVLTF TGTGCCAGCAGCCAAGATCGGGCCCCTAGTGCGGTATCCCCTACTGGGGCCAACGTCCTGACTTTC
TRBD2 many TRBJ2-1 TRBV9 CASSVDGGESEQFF TGTGCCAGCAGCGTAGACGGGGGGGAATCTGAGCAGTTCTTC
. few TRBJ2-3 TRBV7-2 CASSLGWTSTDTQYF TGTGCCAGCAGCTTGGGATGGACAAGCACAGATACGCAGTATTTT
. . TRBJ2-1 TRBV18 CASSSDGSYNEQFF TGTGCCAGCTCGTCTGACGGATCCTACAATGAGCAGTTCTTC
. many TRBJ2-5 TRBV20-1 CSAGGQMETQYF TGCAGTGCTGGAGGACAGATGGAGACCCAGTACTTC
TRBD1 many TRBJ2-1 TRBV7-2 CASSRDRGPHNEQFF TGTGCCAGCAGCCGGGACAGGGGGCCCCACAATGAGCAGTTCTTC
TRBD1 many TRBJ2-3 TRBV4-1 CASSHDTGGLRDTQYF TGCGCCAGCAGCCATGACACAGGGGGTCTCCGGGATACGCAGTATTTT
. many TRBJ1-2 TRBV12-3/TRBV12-4 CASSSPWTESYYGYTF TGTGCCAGCAGTTCTCCCTGGACAGAGTCCTACTATGGCTACACCTTC
TRBD2 many TRBJ2-5 TRBV5-1 CACRGGGQETQYF TGCGCTTGCCGGGGGGGAGGACAAGAGACCCAGTACTTC
. many TRBJ2-2 TRBV3-1 CASSQDALNTGELFF TGTGCCAGCAGCCAAGATGCCTTGAACACCGGGGAGCTGTTTTTT
. . TRBJ2-3 TRBV12-3/TRBV12-4 CASSFLPPDTQYF TGTGCCAGCAGTTTTCTCCCTCCAGATACGCAGTATTTT
TRBD1 many TRBJ1-4 TRBV7-9 CASSPGQGIEKLFF TGTGCCAGCAGCCCGGGACAGGGTATTGAAAAACTGTTTTTT
. . TRBJ1-1 TRBV20-1 CSAFGKGLSEAFF TGCAGTGCTTTTGGAAAGGGTCTGAGTGAAGCTTTCTTT
. many TRBJ1-2 TRBV20-1 CSARDPLRLANYGYTF TGCAGTGCTAGAGACCCTCTCCGGCTAGCTAACTATGGCTACACCTTC
. many TRBJ2-1 TRBV5-1 CASSLGRGRGDEQFF TGCGCCAGCAGCTTGGGGAGGGGCCGAGGAGATGAGCAGTTTTTC
TRBD1 many TRBJ1-2 TRBV5-1 CASSMGDRDGYTF TGCGCCAGCAGCATGGGCGACAGGGATGGCTACACCTTC
. many TRBJ1-5 TRBV4-3 CASSQEIYQPQHF TGCGCCAGCAGCCAAGAGATTTATCAGCCCCAGCATTTT
. many TRBJ1-5 TRBV12-3/TRBV12-4 CASSLAIFRYSNQPQHF TGTGCCAGCAGTTTAGCGATTTTCAGATATAGCAATCAGCCCCAGCATTTT
. many TRBJ2-1 TRBV20-1 CSATLASFADEQFF TGCAGTGCTACACTAGCAAGTTTTGCGGATGAGCAGTTCTTC
TRBD1 once TRBJ1-5 TRBV29-1 CSTRQGVGQPQHF TGCAGCACCCGACAGGGTGTGGGTCAGCCCCAGCATTTT
. few TRBJ2-7 TRBV5-1 CASSLEGREQYF TGCGCCAGCAGCTTGGAAGGGCGGGAGCAGTACTTC
TRBD1 many TRBJ2-7 TRBV18 CASSPGTGDPYEQYF TGTGCCAGCTCCCCCGGGACAGGTGACCCCTACGAGCAGTACTTC
TRBD1 many TRBJ2-3 TRBV12-3/TRBV12-4 CASSPTGGSADTQYF TGTGCCAGCAGTCCGACAGGGGGTTCGGCAGATACGCAGTATTTT